This TCR beta chain was captured in a study of cytomegalovirus exposure and HLA in healthy donors. General study results and limits: The likely origin of a cluster of highly shared sequence variants was a sequencing artifact.

Per germline, CDR1 SGHRS and CDR2 YFSETQ. The trim removed 0 bases at V and 7 bases at J, leaving 3 bases unmatched. The CDR3 contains 15 residues. Primers: 60 Vbeta forward and 13 Jbeta reverse. The assay was immunoSEQ multiplex PCR, and TCRdb's table has in-frame clones only and misses some. The sample includes about 200,000 clones, 82% seen only once; the top ten take around 3%. With regard to this clone: Its specificity is unknown.

The chain links TRBV5-1 to TRBJ2-3; the match to TRBD1 covers 12 bases. The material sequenced was PBMCs. This clonotype was sampled from a woman between 40 and 50 years old in good health and CMV-seronegative. The CDR3 is CASSLARDRGHTQYF. In nucleotides, the CDR3 is TGCGCCAGCAGCTTGGCCCGGGACAGGGGGCATACGCAGTATTTT. Looking up the rest from reference TRBV5-1 and TRBJ2-3 gives the full variable domain: KAGVTQTPRYLIKTRGQQVTLSCSPISGHRSVSWYQQTPGQGLQFLFEYFSETQRNKGNFPGRFSGRQFSNSRSEMNVSTLELGDSALYLCASSLARDRGHTQYFGPGTRLTVL.